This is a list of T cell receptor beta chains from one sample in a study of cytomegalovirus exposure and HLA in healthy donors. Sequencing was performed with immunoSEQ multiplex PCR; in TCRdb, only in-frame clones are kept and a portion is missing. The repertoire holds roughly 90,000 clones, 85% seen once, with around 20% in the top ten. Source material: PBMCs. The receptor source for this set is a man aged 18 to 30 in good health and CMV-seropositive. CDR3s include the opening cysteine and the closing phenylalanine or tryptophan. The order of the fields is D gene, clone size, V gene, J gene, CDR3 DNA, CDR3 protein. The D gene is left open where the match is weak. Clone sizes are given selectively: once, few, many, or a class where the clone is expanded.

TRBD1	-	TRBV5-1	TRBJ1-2	TGCGCCAGCGGACCGGGACAGGGCCATGGCTACACCTTC	CASGPGQGHGYTF
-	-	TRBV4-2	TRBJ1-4	TGTGCCAGCAGCCAAGAATTTTTCCAGGGGTGGAAACTGTTTTTT	CASSQEFFQGWKLFF
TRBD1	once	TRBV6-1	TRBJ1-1	TGTGCCAGCAACTTACAGGGGGGGAACACTGAAGCTTTCTTT	CASNLQGGNTEAFF
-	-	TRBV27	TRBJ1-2	TGTGCCAGCAGTTACATACAGGGAGCTAACTATGGCTACACCTTC	CASSYIQGANYGYTF
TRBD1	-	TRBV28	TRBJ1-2	TGTGCCAGCATCCAGGGGGATAACTATGGCTACACCTTC	CASIQGDNYGYTF
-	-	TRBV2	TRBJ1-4	TGTGCCAGCAGTGACTCGGTGATAGGGGGGGCTAATGAAAAACTGTTTTTT	CASSDSVIGGANEKLFF
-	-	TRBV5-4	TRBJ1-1	TGTGCCAGCAGCTTGGACAGAGCTGATACTGAAGCTTTCTTT	CASSLDRADTEAFF
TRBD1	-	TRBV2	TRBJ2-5	TGTGCCAGCAGTAGGACAGGGGGCGACCAAGAGACCCAGTACTTC	CASSRTGGDQETQYF
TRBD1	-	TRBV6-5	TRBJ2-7	TGTGCCAGCAGTTACTCCGGGACAGGGGAATACGAGCAGTACTTC	CASSYSGTGEYEQYF
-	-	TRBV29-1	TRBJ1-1	TGCAGCGTTGAAGAAACAGGGTTTACTGAAGCTTTCTTT	CSVEETGFTEAFF
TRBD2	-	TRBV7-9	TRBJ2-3	TGTGCCAGCAGCTTAGAAGCTACTAGCGGGAGTAGTTCAGATACGCAGTATTTT	CASSLEATSGSSSDTQYF
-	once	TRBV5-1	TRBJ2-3	TGCGCCAGCAGCTTGGATGGTCAGTTCACAGATACGCAGTATTTT	CASSLDGQFTDTQYF
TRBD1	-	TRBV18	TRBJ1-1	TGTGCCAGCTCAGTTGTACAGGGGCGCGGGGACACTGAAGCTTTCTTT	CASSVVQGRGDTEAFF
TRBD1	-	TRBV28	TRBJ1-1	TGTGCCAGCAACTCCGGGACAGGGGTGTTCAACACTGAAGCTTTCTTT	CASNSGTGVFNTEAFF
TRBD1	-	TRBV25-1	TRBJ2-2	TGTGCCAGCAGTGTCGGGACAGGGCCCTACACCGGGGAGCTGTTTTTT	CASSVGTGPYTGELFF
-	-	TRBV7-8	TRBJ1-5	TGTGCCAGCAGCTTAGGGTTCGGTAGCAATCAGCCCCAGCATTTT	CASSLGFGSNQPQHF
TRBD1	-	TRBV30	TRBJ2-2	TGTGCCTGGCGGTATGTCGGGACAGCTACCGGGGAGCTGTTTTTT	CAWRYVGTATGELFF
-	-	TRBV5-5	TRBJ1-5	TGTGCCAGCAGCTTGGAAGGGGGCAATCAGCCCCAGCATTTT	CASSLEGGNQPQHF
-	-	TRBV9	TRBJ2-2	TGTGCCAGCTCCTACGGGACACCAGGGACCGGGGAGCTGTTTTTT	CASSYGTPGTGELFF
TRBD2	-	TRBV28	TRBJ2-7	TGTGCCAGCACCAAGCGGGAGCGCGAGCAGTACTTC	CASTKREREQYF
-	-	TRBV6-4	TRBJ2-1	TGTGCCAGCAGTGCAACAGGTAGCTCCTACAATGAGCAGTTCTTC	CASSATGSSYNEQFF
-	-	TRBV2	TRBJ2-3	TGTGCCAGCAGTGTAGCTGGGCTGAGCACAGATACGCAGTATTTT	CASSVAGLSTDTQYF
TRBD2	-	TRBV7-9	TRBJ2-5	TGTGCCAGCAGCCCAACAACTAGCGAAGAGACCCAGTACTTC	CASSPTTSEETQYF
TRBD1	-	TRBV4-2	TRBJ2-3	TGTGCCAGCAGCCAAGACTCACAGGGGGGTGTAGATACGCAGTATTTT	CASSQDSQGGVDTQYF
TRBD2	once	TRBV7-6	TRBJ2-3	TGTGCCAGCAGCCCCGCCGGACTAGCGACAGATACGCAGTATTTT	CASSPAGLATDTQYF
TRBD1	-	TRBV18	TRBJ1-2	TGTGCCAGCTCACCAAGTCGCCCAGGGGGTGGTAACGGCTACACCTTC	CASSPSRPGGGNGYTF
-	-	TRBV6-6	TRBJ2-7	TGTGCCAGCAGTTACCTCGACAAGAACGAGCAGTACTTC	CASSYLDKNEQYF
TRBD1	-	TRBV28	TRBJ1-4	TGTGCCAGCAGTCTTCCGGGACAGGGCTCCTTTGGTAAAGAAAAACTGTTTTTT	CASSLPGQGSFGKEKLFF
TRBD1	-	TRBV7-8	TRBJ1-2	TGTGCCAGCAGCTTAGATACAGGGGGCAGCTATGGCTACACCTTC	CASSLDTGGSYGYTF
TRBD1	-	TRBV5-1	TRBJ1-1	TGCGCCAGCAGCTTGAGGGGGGACAGTACGAACACTGAAGCTTTCTTT	CASSLRGDSTNTEAFF
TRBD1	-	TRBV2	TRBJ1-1	TGTGCCAGCACCGGGACAGGGTTCCTGAACACTGAAGCTTTCTTT	CASTGTGFLNTEAFF
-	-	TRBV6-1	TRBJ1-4	TGTGCCAGCGGGGGGACGGCTAATGAAAAACTGTTTTTT	CASGGTANEKLFF
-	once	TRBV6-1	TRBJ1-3	TGTGCCAGCAGTGAAGCGGGGGGGTCGGGCCGCACCATATATTTT	CASSEAGGSGRTIYF
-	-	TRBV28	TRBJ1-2	TGTGCCAGCAGTTTGGCCATCGCAAACTATGGCTACACCTTC	CASSLAIANYGYTF
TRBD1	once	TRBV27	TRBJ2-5	TGTGCCAGCAGCTCGGACAGGTCCGTTCTTGAGACCCAGTACTTC	CASSSDRSVLETQYF
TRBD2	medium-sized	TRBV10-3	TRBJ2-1	TGTGCCATCAGTGAGTCTGGTAGCGGGAGCCCCTGGGACAATGAGCAGTTCTTC	CAISESGSGSPWDNEQFF
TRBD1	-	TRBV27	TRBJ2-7	TGTGCCAGCAGTTTCACGACAGGGCCTTACGAGCAGTACTTC	CASSFTTGPYEQYF